The 30 T cell receptor beta chains given below trace back to one sample, sequenced in a study of PD-1 blockade in classical Hodgkin lymphoma. The method was immunoSEQ multiplex PCR; TCRdb's version includes in-frame clones alone and lacks a portion of them. The sample shows 15,000 or so clones, 55% to 65% of them seen only once. With no exception, relapse followed autologous stem cell transplantation in all patients, and brentuximab vedotin exposure varied. Sample: peripheral blood mononuclear cells (PBMCs), taken at baseline. Receptors originate from a human donor with classical Hodgkin lymphoma.

In its sample, this clone was seen a few times. The chain links TRBV5-6 to TRBJ1-1; no definite D call. This CDR3 is 12 amino acids long. Trimming removed 4 bases at V and 11 bases at J, with 15 bases between. From germline, CDR1 is SGHDT and CDR2 YYEEEE. In DNA, the CDR3 is TGTGCCAGCAGCCCCGGGCCCGGGCGCGCTTTCTTT. This sequence encodes CASSPGPGRAFF.

V usage is TRBV7-9 and J usage is TRBJ1-1; D not resolved. Trimming removed 4 bases at V and 5 bases at J, with 20 bases between. Germline V gene lookup returns CDR1 SEHNR and CDR2 FQNEAQ (reference sequence). The CDR3 runs 16 residues. CDR3 DNA: TGTGCCAGCAGCTCAACCCTCCGAGGCAGATGGACTGAAGCTTTCTTT. Residues: CASSSTLRGRWTEAFF.

This chain connects TRBV2 to TRBJ1-2; D is ambiguous. The length of the CDR3 is 15 residues. Germline values: CDR1 SNHLY, CDR2 FYNNEI. V lost 5 bases and J 8 bases, leaving 21 bases between the germline ends. CDR3 in DNA: TGTGCCAGCAGTCAACCGGAGGGCGCCTTGGGAGGCTACACCTTC. Translated: CASSQPEGALGGYTF.

The J gene is TRBJ2-1, the V gene TRBV19, with D hard to call. Germline-derived CDR1 and CDR2 are LNHDA and SQIVND (reference sequence). This CDR3 comprises 15 residues. With 4 bases removed from V and 2 bases from J, the gap between germline ends came to 12 bases. The CDR3 nucleotides read TGTGCCAGTAGTAGCCGGCCCGGGCCCTACAATGAGCAGTTCTTC. It yields the protein CASSSRPGPYNEQFF.

In its sample, this clone is medium-sized. The chain carries TRBV27 and TRBJ2-2; the match to TRBD2 covers 14 bases. CDR3 length equals 17 residues. With V trimmed by 5 bases and J by 4 bases, 6 bases remained unmatched. Germline V CDR1 and CDR2: MNHEY, SMNVEV (reference sequence). The CDR3 bases are TGTGCCAGCAGTCCGGGACTAGCGGGAGTTGGCACCGGGGAGCTGTTTTTT. The encoded protein is CASSPGLAGVGTGELFF.

This clone has just a few counts. The chain combines TRBV18 with TRBJ2-5; 9 nucleotides match TRBD2. This CDR3 spans 16 amino acids. The J segment lost 2 bases and the V segment lost 3 bases, leaving 7 bases of the junction unmatched. Germline CDR1 KGHSH, CDR2 LQKENI. DNA of the CDR3: TGTGCCAGCTCACCTTGGTCTAGCGGGGAGCAAGAGACCCAGTACTTC. It translates to CASSPWSSGEQETQYF.

V and J are TRBV2 and TRBJ2-7; the match to TRBD1 covers 7 bases. J was trimmed by 7 bases and V by 1 base; bases with no gene match: 7. CDR1 is SNHLY, CDR2 FYNNEI, per germline. The CDR3 has 14 amino acids. The CDR3 sequence: CASSEGQGVDEQYF. The CDR3, as DNA: TGTGCCAGCAGTGAAGGGCAGGGGGTCGATGAGCAGTACTTC.

This clone turned up a few times. This CDR3 reads CARIPGPQNTEAFF. The CDR3 DNA sequence: TGTGCCAGAATACCTGGCCCTCAGAACACTGAAGCTTTCTTT. The chain combines TRBV5-3 with TRBJ1-1; D ambiguous. TRBV5-3 is filed as an ORF, its function uncertain. The CDR3 is 14 amino acids. Trimming took off 6 bases at V and 1 base at J, with 13 bases between the two ends.

The rearrangement links TRBV9 to TRBJ1-1, with D possibly matching TRBD1 (6 bases). The CDR3 consists of 16 residues. V lost 0 bases to trimming and J lost 6 bases, with 18 bases between them. The V gene's germline CDR1 is SGDLS and CDR2 YYNGEE. CDR3: CASSVDGGATLPEAFF. Written as DNA, the CDR3 is TGTGCCAGCAGCGTAGACGGGGGCGCGACTCTTCCTGAAGCTTTCTTT.

The rearrangement uses TRBV6-6 and TRBJ1-2, with TRBD1 as a possible D gene (5 bases). Per germline, CDR1 MNHNY and CDR2 SVGAGI (reference sequence). This CDR3 is 16 amino acids long. Trimming removed 5 bases at V and 6 bases at J, with 22 bases between. Here the CDR3 reads CASSPTSGSLADGYTF. CDR3 bases: TGTGCCAGCAGTCCCACTTCAGGGTCCCTAGCCGATGGCTACACCTTC.

The rearrangement links TRBV2 to TRBJ2-1, with 7 bases identical to TRBD1. Germline V lookup: CDR1 SNHLY, CDR2 FYNNEI. V lost 5 bases, J lost 0 bases, and 4 bases stayed unmatched. The length of the CDR3 is 15 residues. CDR3 loop: CASSSGGSSYNEQFF. The CDR3, as DNA: TGTGCCAGCAGTTCAGGGGGTAGCTCCTACAATGAGCAGTTCTTC.

This clone appeared a few times. The rearrangement joins TRBV4-2 to TRBJ2-7, with D maybe TRBD2 (5 bases). Germline loops: CDR1 LGHNA, CDR2 YNFKEQ. The CDR3 spans 15 residues. V lost 1 base, J lost 3 bases, and 13 bases lay in between. The CDR3 spells CASSQVRRGGYEQYF. The CDR3 DNA is TGTGCCAGCAGCCAAGTGAGGCGCGGAGGCTACGAGCAGTACTTC.

The rearrangement links TRBV19 to TRBJ2-2; D is ambiguous. Trimming removed 5 bases at V and 5 bases at J, with 6 bases between. The CDR3 runs to 12 residues. The germline V gene has CDR1 LNHDA and CDR2 SQIVND (reference sequence). The CDR3 spells CASSPRTGELFF. CDR3 bases: TGTGCCAGTAGTCCTCGGACCGGGGAGCTGTTTTTT.

This clone has only a few counts. The gene calls are TRBV29-1 and TRBJ2-3, with 13 nucleotides matching TRBD2. The junction had 12 bases not matched to a gene; V was cut back by 5 bases and J by 4 bases. The CDR3 is 17 residues long. Germline CDR1 is SQVTM and CDR2 is ANQGSEA. This CDR3 reads CSVNGLAGATLPDTQYF. In DNA form, the CDR3 reads TGCAGCGTTAACGGACTAGCGGGAGCCACCCTCCCAGATACGCAGTATTTT.

The V and J genes are TRBV10-3 and TRBJ2-3; 14 bases match TRBD2. CDR1 is ENHRY, CDR2 SYGVKD, per germline. The CDR3 consists of 16 residues. Trimming took 8 bases from V and 4 from J; bases not matched to a gene: 8. CDR3 protein: CAISDGGLAGADTQYF. DNA of the CDR3: TGTGCCATCTCGGATGGGGGACTAGCGGGAGCAGATACGCAGTATTTT.

This clone has just a few counts. The J gene is TRBJ1-5, the V gene TRBV10-1; no firm D call. Trimming pared 2 bases from V and 3 bases from J, leaving 11 bases between. The CDR3 has 15 amino acids. Germline CDR1 WNHNN, CDR2 SYGVQD (reference sequence). The CDR3 sequence: CASSEITANNQPQHF. The DNA for the CDR3 is TGCGCCAGCAGTGAGATAACAGCTAACAATCAGCCCCAGCATTTT.

On this clone: A junction end diverges from the germline sequence, so it may reflect a read error. The rearrangement links TRBV4-1 to TRBJ2-7, with a possible D match to TRBD1 (6 bases). Germline lookup yields CDR1 MGHRA and CDR2 YSYEKL. The CDR3 has 15 residues. The CDR3 here is CASSHSPTGNSPLHF. The CDR3 DNA follows: TGCGCCAGCAGCCATAGCCCCACAGGGAATTCACCCCTCCACTTC.

This rearrangement joins TRBV4-1 to TRBJ2-1; TRBD1 is a possible D gene (5 bases). The CDR3 has 14 amino acids. Germline lookup yields CDR1 MGHRA and CDR2 YSYEKL. V lost 5 bases, J lost 4 bases, and 12 bases lay in between. CDR3 in DNA: TGCGCCAGCAGCGGGCTAGGGGTTTACAATGAGCAGTTCTTC. Its protein is CASSGLGVYNEQFF.

This sequence joins TRBV4-1 and TRBJ2-7, with 11 nucleotides matching TRBD2. CDR3 length equals 16 residues. From germline, CDR1 is MGHRA and CDR2 YSYEKL. V shed 4 bases and J 4 bases; nucleotides not matched to a gene: 9. CDR3 residues: CASSRVPTSGTYEQYF. Here the CDR3 DNA reads TGCGCCAGCAGCCGAGTCCCGACTAGCGGGACTTACGAGCAGTACTTC.

CDR3 bases: TGTGCCAGCAGCCCGGGACTAGGGATAGATACGCAGTATTTT. Translation: CASSPGLGIDTQYF. V is TRBV9 and J is TRBJ2-3, with TRBD2 identical over 8 bases. The CDR3 has 14 residues. Looked up from germline, CDR1 is SGDLS and CDR2 is YYNGEE. J was trimmed by 5 bases and V by 4 bases; bases with no gene match: 6.

The chain joins TRBV27 to TRBJ2-1; no definite D call. Germline V gene lookup returns CDR1 MNHEY and CDR2 SMNVEV (reference sequence). This CDR3 region has 13 residues. Trimming cost V 2 bases and J 5 bases, with 7 bases left between them. As DNA, the CDR3 is TGTGCCAGCAGTTTACTAGACGACAATGAGCAGTTCTTC. Amino acids: CASSLLDDNEQFF.

The chain couples TRBV14 to TRBJ2-3; 9 bases are a match to TRBD2. Germline loops: CDR1 SGHDN, CDR2 FVKESK. With 4 bases clipped from V and 5 bases from J, the junction kept 7 bases outside the gene matches. This CDR3 contains 15 residues. Written as DNA, the CDR3 is TGTGCCAGCAGCCGCCCGGGACTAGCAAGAGATACGCAGTATTTT. Translating gives CASSRPGLARDTQYF.

This clone was seen just once. Because the CDR3's place on the DNA is in doubt, the DNA is left out and the CDR3 is given as listed by TCRdb. This sequence joins TRBV7-8 and TRBJ1-1; the D call in the table, TRBD1, was not verified against the DNA. Germline CDR1 is SGHVS and CDR2 is FQNEAQ. Both ends counted, the CDR3 spans 13 residues. CDR3 sequence reads: CASSVGQGAMTFF.

The chain joins TRBV28 to TRBJ1-3, with 12 bases identical to TRBD1. Germline trimming cut 5 bases from V and 8 bases from J; bases unmatched to any gene: 13. Germline V CDR1 and CDR2: MDHEN, SYDVKM. This CDR3 region has 17 residues. The CDR3 loop is CASSPSRGTGGLDTIYF. The CDR3 bases are TGTGCCAGCAGTCCCTCCCGGGGGACAGGGGGCTTGGACACCATATATTTT.

This chain connects TRBV2 to TRBJ1-5, with 9 positions matching TRBD1. V gave up 8 bases and J gave up 0 bases; unmatched junction bases: 8. This CDR3 contains 16 residues. Germline CDR1 and CDR2: SNHLY and FYNNEI. In DNA, the CDR3 is TGTGCCAGCTGGGGGGGGACAGGGTTTAGCAATCAGCCCCAGCATTTT. This encodes CASWGGTGFSNQPQHF.

This clone turned up a few times. This chain connects TRBV28 to TRBJ2-1; a weak D match, TRBD2 (5 bases). This CDR3 has 14 amino acids. Germline values: CDR1 MDHEN, CDR2 SYDVKM. V lost 6 bases and J 7 bases, leaving 16 bases between the germline ends. The CDR3 protein is CASSYWASGNEQFF. The CDR3 region has the DNA TGTGCCAGCAGCTACTGGGCGTCGGGGAATGAGCAGTTCTTC.

The rearrangement links TRBV11-2 to TRBJ1-5; possible D gene TRBD1, 6 bases. Germline V gene lookup returns CDR1 SGHAT and CDR2 FQNNGV. Deletions cut 2 bases from V and 4 bases from J, with 15 bases between. CDR3 size: 16 residues. The CDR3 sequence: CASSLPGGLRNQPQHF. The CDR3 nucleotides read TGTGCCAGCAGCTTACCGGGGGGCTTGAGGAATCAGCCCCAGCATTTT.

This chain connects TRBV19 to TRBJ2-7, with a tentative D call TRBD2 (5 bases). The germline V and J ends were trimmed by 3 bases and 6 bases, with 12 bases remaining between them. The CDR3 runs to 13 residues. Per germline, CDR1 LNHDA and CDR2 SQIVND (reference sequence). The DNA for the CDR3 is TGTGCCAGTAGTATCCTACGGGATAGCGAGCAGTACTTC. This gives the protein CASSILRDSEQYF. The whole variable domain, filled in from reference TRBV19 and TRBJ2-7, reads DGGITQSPKYLFRKEGQNVTLSCEQNLNHDAMYWYRQDPGQGLRLIYYSQIVNDFQKGDIAEGYSVSREKKESFPLTVTSAQKNPTAFYLCASSILRDSEQYFGPGTRLTVT.

The chain employs TRBV2 and TRBJ1-1; D not resolved. Per germline, CDR1 SNHLY and CDR2 FYNNEI. V dropped 3 bases and J dropped 6 bases, with 8 bases sitting between them. The CDR3 runs 12 residues. CDR3 DNA sequence: TGTGCCAGCAGTGAGGGCGGATCTGAAGCTTTCTTT. Amino acid sequence: CASSEGGSEAFF.

The rearrangement uses TRBV7-9 and TRBJ2-7; a possible D gene is TRBD2 (6 bases). The CDR3 has 13 residues. CDR1 is SEHNR and CDR2 is FQNEAQ in the germline V gene (reference sequence). V lost 7 bases to trimming and J lost 6 bases, with 16 bases between them. The CDR3 sequence is CASTPKRAGEQYF. The CDR3 DNA is TGTGCCAGCACCCCTAAGCGGGCGGGCGAGCAGTACTTC.